The rows below give T cell receptor beta chains drawn from one sample of a study of monozygotic twins with inflammatory bowel disease. TCRdb reprocessed the 5' RACE reads; each CDR3 protein has one entry and no DNA is given. Recorded for this sample: approximately 210,000 distinct CDR3 sequences. Source material: blood. These receptors all stem from a human donor with ulcerative colitis or Crohn's disease, or a healthy co-twin of an affected twin (not recorded which). Each CDR3 is given with its conserved first and last residue.

v_gene: TRBV12-3/TRBV12-4; j_gene: TRBJ2-3; CDR3aa: CASSLARAARDTQYF
v_gene: TRBV20-1; j_gene: TRBJ2-2; CDR3aa: CSASPGTSGSGGLFF
v_gene: TRBV30; j_gene: TRBJ1-1; CDR3aa: CAWRQDTEAFF
v_gene: TRBV5-5; j_gene: TRBJ2-1; CDR3aa: CASSSLWVNEQFF
v_gene: TRBV3-1; j_gene: TRBJ1-1; CDR3aa: CASSGLGGQAFF
v_gene: TRBV10-3; j_gene: TRBJ1-1; CDR3aa: CAISERQGSNTEAFF
v_gene: TRBV19; j_gene: TRBJ2-5; CDR3aa: CASSISRGETQYF
v_gene: TRBV11-2; j_gene: TRBJ2-1; CDR3aa: CASSLDRSNNNEQFF
v_gene: TRBV12-3/TRBV12-4; j_gene: TRBJ2-7; CDR3aa: CASRNQTSYEQYF
v_gene: TRBV2; j_gene: TRBJ1-5; CDR3aa: CASTGDSNQPQHF